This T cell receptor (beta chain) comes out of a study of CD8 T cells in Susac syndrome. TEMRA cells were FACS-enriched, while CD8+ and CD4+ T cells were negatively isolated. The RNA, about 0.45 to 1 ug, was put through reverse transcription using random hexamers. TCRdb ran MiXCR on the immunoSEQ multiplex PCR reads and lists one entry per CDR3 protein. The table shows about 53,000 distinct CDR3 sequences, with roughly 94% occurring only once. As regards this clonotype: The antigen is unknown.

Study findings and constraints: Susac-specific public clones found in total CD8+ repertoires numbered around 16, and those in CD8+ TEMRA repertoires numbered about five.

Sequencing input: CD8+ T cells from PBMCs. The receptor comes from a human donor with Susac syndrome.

The CDR3 spells CASSIQAGDYSNQPQHF. Written as DNA, the CDR3 is TGTGCCAGTAGTATACAGGCGGGGGACTATAGCAATCAGCCCCAGCATTTT. V usage is TRBV19 and J usage is TRBJ1-5, with D possibly being TRBD1 (5 bases). The length of the CDR3 is 17 residues. The germline gives CDR1 LNHDA, CDR2 SQIVND (reference sequence). V dropped 2 bases and J dropped 0 bases, with 14 bases sitting between them.